A single sample is the source of the 13 T cell receptor beta chains below, sequenced in a study of regulatory T cells in long-lasting Graves disease. Sample time point: persistent/refractory GD, antithyroid drugs over 5 years with positive TRAb. PBMC-extracted RNA yielded the TCR library. CDR3 regions were amplified by Arm-PCR using iRepertoire HTBI primers to build TCR beta libraries. TCRdb fed the multiplex PCR reads into MiXCR, producing one record per CDR3 protein. The data contain roughly 500,000 distinct CDR3 sequences, about 20% of them singletons. Sequenced material: peripheral blood mononuclear cells (PBMCs), taken when the disease was refractory, from a patient treated with antithyroid drugs. The receptors were gathered from a female donor with Graves disease.

The sample holds many counts of this clonotype. The rearrangement links TRBV6-5 to TRBJ1-1; 9 nucleotides match TRBD1. Trimming at V came to 2 bases and at J to 5 bases, leaving 6 bases not matched to a gene. CDR1 and CDR2 (germline): MNHEY, SVGAGI. The CDR3 totals 15 residues. CDR3 loop: CASSYTGQGRTEAFF. The CDR3 coding sequence is TGTGCCAGCAGTTACACTGGACAGGGGAGGACTGAAGCTTTCTTT.

This clonotype was seen a handful of times. The gene calls are TRBV4-1 and TRBJ1-2; 9 nucleotides align to TRBD1. Germline trimming cut 8 bases from V and 1 base from J; bases unmatched to any gene: 8. The CDR3 length is 15 residues. CDR1 MGHRA and CDR2 YSYEKL come from the germline V gene. The CDR3 sequence: CASARGTGLNYGYTF. The DNA of the CDR3 is TGCGCCAGCGCCCGAGGGACAGGGCTTAACTATGGCTACACCTTC.

This clonotype was counted ten times or more. The chain carries TRBV6-5 and TRBJ2-2; D not certain. Trimming took off 0 bases at V and 5 bases at J, with 10 bases between the two ends. This CDR3 region has 15 residues. Germline CDR1 MNHEY, CDR2 SVGAGI. The CDR3 loop reads CASSYSVSGTGELFF. Written as DNA, the CDR3 is TGTGCCAGCAGTTACTCGGTCTCGGGTACCGGGGAGCTGTTTTTT.

This clonotype occurred a few times. The genes are TRBV5-1 and TRBJ2-2; D perhaps matches TRBD1 (6 bases). Germline V gene lookup returns CDR1 SGHRS and CDR2 YFSETQ. Trimming shortened V by 3 bases and J by 2 bases, and 14 bases separated the two germline ends. This CDR3 contains 16 residues. This chain's CDR3 is CASSWTVGGNTGELFF. CDR3 nucleotides: TGCGCCAGCAGCTGGACAGTGGGCGGTAACACCGGGGAGCTGTTTTTT.

This clonotype was observed many times. The rearrangement joins TRBV28 to TRBJ2-7; TRBD1 might be the D (6 bases). Trimming removed 5 bases at V and 2 bases at J, with 13 bases between. This CDR3 spans 14 amino acids. Germline V CDR1 and CDR2: MDHEN, SYDVKM. CDR3 nucleotides: TGTGCCAGCAGTCACTTTGGGGGCCCCTACGAGCAGTACTTC. The encoded protein is CASSHFGGPYEQYF. The entire variable domain, with the rest obtained from reference TRBV28 and TRBJ2-7, is as follows: DVKVTQSSRYLVKRTGEKVFLECVQDMDHENMFWYRQDPGLGLRLIYFSYDVKMKEKGDIPEGYSVSREKKERFSLILESASTNQTSMYLCASSHFGGPYEQYFGPGTRLTVT.

The rearrangement uses TRBV19 and TRBJ1-5, with TRBD1 identical over 11 bases. The CDR3 is made up of 16 amino acids. Germline V gene lookup returns CDR1 LNHDA and CDR2 SQIVND (reference sequence). The junction had 8 bases not matched to a gene; V was cut back by 4 bases and J by 6 bases. The CDR3 nucleotides are TGTGCCAGTAGTAGCACCCGGGACAGGGGGTTTCAGCCCCAGCATTTT. It translates to CASSSTRDRGFQPQHF.

The chain couples TRBV7-8 to TRBJ1-3; D gene uncertain. CDR1 is SGHVS and CDR2 is FQNEAQ in the germline V gene. The CDR3 has 17 amino acids. With 0 bases removed from V and 6 bases from J, the gap between germline ends came to 18 bases. CDR3 region: CASSLAGSFTLVNTIYF. In nucleotides, the CDR3 is TGTGCCAGCAGCTTAGCGGGCAGCTTTACGCTGGTAAACACCATATATTTT.

A few counts support this clonotype. The chain combines TRBV12-5 with TRBJ2-6, with D perhaps TRBD1 (6 bases). The V end lost 6 bases, the J end lost 1 base, and 10 bases lay between the germline ends. CDR1 and CDR2 from the germline V gene are LGHNT and FRNRAP. The CDR3 loop spans 15 amino acids. CDR3 nucleotide sequence: TGTGCTAGTGGATCACAGGGTTCTGGGGCCAACGTCCTGACTTTC. Its translation is CASGSQGSGANVLTF.

This clonotype occurred a few times. This chain connects TRBV7-2 to TRBJ2-1; no clear D gene. The CDR3 consists of 13 residues. In germline, CDR1 is SGHTA, CDR2 FQGNSA. The V end lost 7 bases, the J end lost 2 bases, and 9 bases lay between the germline ends. The CDR3 DNA reads as TGTGCCAGCATCTACGACACCTACAATGAGCAGTTCTTC. It yields the protein CASIYDTYNEQFF. The variable domain in full, completed from reference TRBV7-2 and TRBJ2-1, reads GAGVSQSPSNKVTEKGKDVELRCDPISGHTALYWYRQSLGQGLEFLIYFQGNSAPDKSGLPSDRFSAERTGGSVSTLTIQRTQQEDSAVYLCASIYDTYNEQFFGPGTRLTVL.

The chain joins TRBV29-1 to TRBJ2-5; 11 bases align to TRBD2. The junction had 11 bases not matched to a gene; V was cut back by 7 bases and J by 1 base. Germline-derived CDR1 and CDR2 are SQVTM and ANQGSEA. The CDR3 has 16 amino acids. Here the CDR3 reads CSAMGGLAGGQETQYF. As DNA, the CDR3 is TGCAGCGCCATGGGGGGGCTAGCGGGAGGCCAAGAGACCCAGTACTTC. Variable domain in full (rest from reference TRBV29-1 and TRBJ2-5): SAVISQKPSRDICQRGTSLTIQCQVDSQVTMMFWYRQQPGQSLTLIATANQGSEATYESGFVIDKFPISRPNLTFSTLTVSNMSPEDSSIYLCSAMGGLAGGQETQYFGPGTRLLVL.

This sequence joins TRBV6-2 or TRBV6-3 and TRBJ1-1; D perhaps matches TRBD1 (6 bases). V dropped 2 bases and J dropped 11 bases, with 21 bases sitting between them. CDR1 and CDR2 from the germline V gene are MNHEY and SVGEGT. This CDR3 region has 15 residues. CDR3 sequence (DNA): TGTGCCAGCAGTTACACACTTTCATACAGGGTTGAGGCTTTCTTT. Protein product: CASSYTLSYRVEAFF.

This clonotype was observed many times. The J gene is TRBJ1-2, the V gene TRBV20-1, with 10 bases that match TRBD1. The CDR3 has 11 amino acids. Germline CDR1 and CDR2: DFQATT and SNEGSKA (reference sequence). Trimming cost V 6 bases and J 11 bases; bases outside gene matches: 6. The CDR3 loop is CSAFGTGVYTF. CDR3 nucleotides: TGCAGTGCCTTCGGGACAGGGGTTTACACCTTC.

This chain connects TRBV5-1 to TRBJ2-6; D ambiguous. The CDR3 loop spans 15 amino acids. Germline values: CDR1 SGHRS, CDR2 YFSETQ. V was clipped by 4 bases and J by 1 base, with 9 bases between them. CDR3 DNA: TGCGCCAGCAGCCCCGACCGATCTGGGGCCAACGTCCTGACTTTC. It specifies CASSPDRSGANVLTF.